This TCR beta chain was identified in a study of T cell responses to AZD1222 COVID-19 vaccine. Study context: Second-dose timings of about 4 or about 12 weeks were pooled.

Repertoires were generated with immunoSEQ multiplex PCR, while TCRdb's copy carries only in-frame clones and drops some. Here the sample spans 95,000 to 100,000 clones, 80% to 90% being singletons. Findings and caveats of the study: Without day 14 samples, only post-peak T cell repertoires were studied.

The count of this clone is one. The antigen remains unidentified. CDR1 is LGHDT and CDR2 is YNNKEL in the germline V gene (reference sequence). Trimming shortened V by 0 bases and J by 8 bases, and 4 bases separated the two germline ends. The CDR3 is 11 residues long. The rearrangement joins TRBV3-1 (or the pseudogene TRBV3-2) to TRBJ1-1; D ambiguous. The sequences come from peripheral blood, collected on day 0 of AZD1222 vaccination. This TCR was sampled from an adult in good health. The CDR3 spells CASSQDEEAFF. CDR3 DNA sequence: TGTGCCAGCAGCCAAGACGAAGAAGCTTTCTTT.